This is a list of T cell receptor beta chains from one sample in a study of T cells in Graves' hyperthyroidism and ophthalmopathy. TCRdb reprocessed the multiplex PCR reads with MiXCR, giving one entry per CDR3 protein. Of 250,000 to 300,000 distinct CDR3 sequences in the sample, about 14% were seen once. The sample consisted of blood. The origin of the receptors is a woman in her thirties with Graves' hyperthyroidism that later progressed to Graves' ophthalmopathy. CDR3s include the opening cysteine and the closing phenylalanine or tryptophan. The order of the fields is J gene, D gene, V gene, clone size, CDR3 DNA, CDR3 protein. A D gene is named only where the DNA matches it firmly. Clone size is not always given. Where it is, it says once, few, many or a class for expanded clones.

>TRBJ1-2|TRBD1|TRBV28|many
TGTGCCAGCAGATTTTCAACCGGGACAGGATATGGCTACACCTTC
CASRFSTGTGYGYTF
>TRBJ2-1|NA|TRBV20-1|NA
TGCAGTGCTAGAATCATGGGTGGTGAACGGGCTTCCAGCTCCTACAATGAGCAGTTCTTC
CSARIMGGERASSSYNEQFF
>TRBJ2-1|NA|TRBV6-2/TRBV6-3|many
TGTGCCAGCAGCTCCGGGGAATACAATGAGCAGTTCTTC
CASSSGEYNEQFF
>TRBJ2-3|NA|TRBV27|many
TGTGCCAGCAGTTACAGGTCTAGCACAGATACGCAGTATTTT
CASSYRSSTDTQYF
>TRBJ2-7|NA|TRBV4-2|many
TGTGCCAGCAGCCAGCAGAGCTCCTACGAGCAGTACTTC
CASSQQSSYEQYF
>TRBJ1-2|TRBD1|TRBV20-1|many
TGCAGTGCCCCTCGGAGGGACAGCCCTAACTATGGCTACACCTTC
CSAPRRDSPNYGYTF
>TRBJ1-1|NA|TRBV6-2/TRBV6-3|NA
TGTGCCAGCAGTTACGAAGGAGGGACTGAAGCTTTCTTT
CASSYEGGTEAFF
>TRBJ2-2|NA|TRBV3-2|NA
TGTGCCAGCAGCCAAGGGGGAATTACTAGCGGGAGCCCCCACACCGGGGAGCTGTTTTTT
CASSQGGITSGSPHTGELFF
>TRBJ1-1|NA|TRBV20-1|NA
TGCAGTGCTAGAGTGGGGTCAATGAACACTGAAGCTTTCTTT
CSARVGSMNTEAFF
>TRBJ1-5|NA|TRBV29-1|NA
TGCAGCGTCGCTGAGGCGTCGGGGAGCAATCAGCCCCAGCATTTT
CSVAEASGSNQPQHF
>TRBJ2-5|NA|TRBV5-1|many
TGCGCCAGCAGCTCCGACGGCCGGCCAGAGACCCAGTACTTC
CASSSDGRPETQYF
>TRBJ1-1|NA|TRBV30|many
TGTGCCTGGAGTCCCGGAATCTGGCGCGAGGAGACTGAAGCTTTCTTT
CAWSPGIWREETEAFF
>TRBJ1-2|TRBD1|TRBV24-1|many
TGTGCCACCAGTGATTCTACTACGGGGGGACAGGGCGGAGGCTACACCTTC
CATSDSTTGGQGGGYTF
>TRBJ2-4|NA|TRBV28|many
TGTGCCAGCAGTTTTTTACCCCGAGGGGTAGCCAAAAACATTCAGTACTTC
CASSFLPRGVAKNIQYF
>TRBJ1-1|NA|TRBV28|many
TGTGCCAGTAAGGGTAACACTGAAGCTTTCTTT
CASKGNTEAFF
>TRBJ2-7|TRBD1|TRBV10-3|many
TGTGCCATTGGATACGGGACAGCCTACGAGCAGTACTTC
CAIGYGTAYEQYF
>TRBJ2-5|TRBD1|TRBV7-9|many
TGTGCCAGCAGCACGGGACAGGGTCAGGAGACCCAGTACTTC
CASSTGQGQETQYF
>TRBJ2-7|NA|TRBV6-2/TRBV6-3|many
TGTGCCAGCAGCACCACAGGATACAGCTCCTACGAGCAGTACTTC
CASSTTGYSSYEQYF
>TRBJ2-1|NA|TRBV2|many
TGTGCCAGCAGCTCGACGGCGGGATCCGAGCAGTTCTTC
CASSSTAGSEQFF
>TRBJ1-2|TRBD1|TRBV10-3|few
TGTGCCATCAGTGTACAGGGGAGAGATGGCTACACCTTC
CAISVQGRDGYTF
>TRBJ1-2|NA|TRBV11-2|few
TGTGCCAGCAGCTTAGAGGGGGGGAACTATGGCTACACCTTC
CASSLEGGNYGYTF
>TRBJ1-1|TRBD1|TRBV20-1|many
TGCAGTGCTAGCTTCCTGGGGACAGGGATTATGACTTTCTTT
CSASFLGTGIMTFF
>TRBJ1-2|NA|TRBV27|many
TGTGCCAGCAGTTTATCCGGGACGGACTATGGCTACACCTTC
CASSLSGTDYGYTF
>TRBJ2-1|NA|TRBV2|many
TGTGCCGGTGGGGGGCTTAGCTCCTACAATGAGCAGTTCTTC
CAGGGLSSYNEQFF
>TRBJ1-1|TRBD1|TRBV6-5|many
TGTGCCAGCAGTTACTGGACAGGGGCCACTGAAGCTTTCTTT
CASSYWTGATEAFF
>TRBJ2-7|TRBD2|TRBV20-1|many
TGCAGTGCTAGGTCCAGCGGGAGGATATACGAGCAGTACTTC
CSARSSGRIYEQYF
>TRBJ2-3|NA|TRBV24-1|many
TGTGCCACCAGTGCGGCAGCAGATACGCAGTATTTT
CATSAAADTQYF
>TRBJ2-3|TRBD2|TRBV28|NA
TGTGCCAGCAGTCCCTCTAGCGGGGGAACAGATACGCAGTATTTT
CASSPSSGGTDTQYF